The clone carrying this TCR beta chain was counted many times. The target antigen is unknown. The entry originates in a study of T cells in Graves' hyperthyroidism and ophthalmopathy. Study results and caveats: The model forecast ophthalmopathy, anticipating it by a median roughly 6.3 months before onset.

Hyperthyroidism was newly diagnosed in patients aged 18 to 65 (duration under 2 months). A sample of blood taken at first hyperthyroidism diagnosis preceded any ophthalmopathy symptoms. It was over 9.5 ml of fresh peripheral blood that supplied the PBMCs. Deletions cut 5 bases from V and 9 bases from J, with 20 bases between. Germline CDR1 and CDR2: SGHTA and FQGNSA. The CDR3 runs to 14 residues. Amplification yielded TCR beta CDR3 regions, with RNA transcripts as the source. The HTBI primer set served for first-round RT-PCR of the TCR CDR3. Each CDR3 protein is one row after TCRdb ran MiXCR on the multiplex PCR reads. Among around 400,000 distinct CDR3 sequences, less than 20% were seen once, and the ten largest hold roughly 26%.

Source material: blood. The chain combines TRBV7-2 with TRBJ2-7; a possible D gene is TRBD2 (6 bases). The TCR comes from a woman between 18 and 30 years old with Graves' hyperthyroidism that later progressed to Graves' ophthalmopathy. DNA of the CDR3: TGTGCCAGCAGCCCCGATATGACTAGTCGGGTGCAGTACTTC. Translating gives CASSPDMTSRVQYF.